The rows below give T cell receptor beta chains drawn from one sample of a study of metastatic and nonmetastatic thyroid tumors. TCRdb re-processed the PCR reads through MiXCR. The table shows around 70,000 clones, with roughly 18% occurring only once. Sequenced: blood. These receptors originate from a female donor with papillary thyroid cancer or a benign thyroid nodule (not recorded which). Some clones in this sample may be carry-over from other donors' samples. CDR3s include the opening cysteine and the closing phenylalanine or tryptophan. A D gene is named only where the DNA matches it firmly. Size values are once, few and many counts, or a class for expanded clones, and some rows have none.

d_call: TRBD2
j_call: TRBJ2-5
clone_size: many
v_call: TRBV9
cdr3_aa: CASSAWEGVRVGETQYF
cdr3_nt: TGTGCCAGCAGCGCGTGGGAGGGTGTCCGGGTGGGAGAGACCCAGTACTTC

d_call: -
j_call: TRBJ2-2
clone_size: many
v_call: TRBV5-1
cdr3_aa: CASSFEWENTGELFF
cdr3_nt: TGCGCCAGCAGCTTCGAGTGGGAGAACACCGGGGAGCTGTTTTTT

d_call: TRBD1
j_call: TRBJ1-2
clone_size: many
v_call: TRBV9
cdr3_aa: CASSVDQGGGYTF
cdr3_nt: TGTGCCAGCAGCGTAGATCAGGGGGGTGGCTACACCTTC

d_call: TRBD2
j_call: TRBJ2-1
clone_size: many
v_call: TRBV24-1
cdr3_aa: CATSEKGGGSYNEQFF
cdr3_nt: TGTGCCACCAGTGAAAAGGGCGGGGGCTCCTACAATGAGCAGTTCTTC

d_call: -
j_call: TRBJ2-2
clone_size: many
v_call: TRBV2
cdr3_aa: CASSEGGELFF
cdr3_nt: TGTGCCAGCAGTGAAGGCGGGGAGCTGTTTTTT

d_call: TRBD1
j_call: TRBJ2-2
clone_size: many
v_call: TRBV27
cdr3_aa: CASRGQGTNTGELFF
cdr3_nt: TGTGCCAGCAGAGGACAGGGGACAAACACCGGGGAGCTGTTTTTT

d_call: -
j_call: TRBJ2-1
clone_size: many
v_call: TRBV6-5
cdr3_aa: CASSYGIGQLQFF
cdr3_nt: TGTGCCAGCAGTTACGGAATAGGACAGCTCCAGTTCTTC

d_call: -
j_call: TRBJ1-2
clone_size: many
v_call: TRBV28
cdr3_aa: CASSFKGSGYTF
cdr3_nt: TGTGCCAGCAGTTTTAAGGGCTCTGGCTACACCTTC

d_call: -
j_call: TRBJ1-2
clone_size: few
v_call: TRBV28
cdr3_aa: CASSNGRRGMNYGYTF
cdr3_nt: TGTGCCAGCAGTAATGGACGTAGGGGAATGAACTATGGCTACACCTTC

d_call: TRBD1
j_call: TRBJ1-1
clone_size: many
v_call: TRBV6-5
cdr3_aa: CASSYGQVNTEAFF
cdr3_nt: TGTGCCAGCAGTTACGGACAGGTGAACACTGAAGCTTTCTTT

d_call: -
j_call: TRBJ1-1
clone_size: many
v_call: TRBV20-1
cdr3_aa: CSPQGGITEAFF
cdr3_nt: TGCAGTCCGCAGGGCGGGATAACTGAAGCTTTCTTT

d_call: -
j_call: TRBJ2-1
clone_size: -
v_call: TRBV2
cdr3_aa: CASTELEQFF
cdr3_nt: TGTGCCAGCACTGAGCTTGAGCAGTTCTTC

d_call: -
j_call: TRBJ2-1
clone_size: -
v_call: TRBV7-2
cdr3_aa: CASSIRYKETQFF
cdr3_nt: TGTGCCAGCAGTATACGGTATAAAGAGACCCAGTTCTTC

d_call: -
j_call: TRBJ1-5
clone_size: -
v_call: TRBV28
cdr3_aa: CASKLMGAGSNQPQHF
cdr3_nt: TGTGCCAGCAAGCTAATGGGGGCCGGGTCTAATCAGCCCCAACATTTT

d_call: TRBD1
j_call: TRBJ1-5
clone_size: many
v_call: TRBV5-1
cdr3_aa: CASSLGRGDQPQHF
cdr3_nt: TGCGCCAGCAGCTTGGGCAGGGGGGATCAGCCCCAGCATTTT

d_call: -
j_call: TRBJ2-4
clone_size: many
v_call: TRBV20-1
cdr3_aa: CSARDSYRDSIQYF
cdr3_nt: TGCAGTGCTAGAGACTCTTACCGGGACTCCATTCAGTACTTC

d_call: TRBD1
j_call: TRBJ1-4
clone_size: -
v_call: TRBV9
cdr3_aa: CASSVGQNPGGIGEKLFF
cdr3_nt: TGTGCCAGCAGCGTAGGCCAAAACCCAGGGGGCATAGGTGAAAAACTGTTTTTT